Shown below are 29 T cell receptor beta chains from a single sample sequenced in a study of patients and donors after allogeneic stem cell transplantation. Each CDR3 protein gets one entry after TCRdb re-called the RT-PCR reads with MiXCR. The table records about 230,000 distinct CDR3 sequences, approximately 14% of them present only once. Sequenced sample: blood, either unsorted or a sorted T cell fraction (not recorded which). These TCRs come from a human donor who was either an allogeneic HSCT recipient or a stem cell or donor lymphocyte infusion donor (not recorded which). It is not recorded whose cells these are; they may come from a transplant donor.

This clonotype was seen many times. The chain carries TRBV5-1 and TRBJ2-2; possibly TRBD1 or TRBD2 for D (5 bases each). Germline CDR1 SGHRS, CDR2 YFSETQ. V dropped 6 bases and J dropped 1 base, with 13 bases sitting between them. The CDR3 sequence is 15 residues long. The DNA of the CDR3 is TGCGCCAGCAAACCCCGGGGCCTGAACACCGGGGAGCTGTTTTTT. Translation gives CASKPRGLNTGELFF.

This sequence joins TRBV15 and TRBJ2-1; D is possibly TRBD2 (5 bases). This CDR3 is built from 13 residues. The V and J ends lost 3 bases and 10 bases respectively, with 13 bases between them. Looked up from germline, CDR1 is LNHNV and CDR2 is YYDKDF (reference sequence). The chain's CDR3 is CATSSGGGLEQFF. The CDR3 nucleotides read TGTGCCACCAGCAGCGGAGGCGGGCTGGAGCAGTTCTTC.

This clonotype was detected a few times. CDR3 nucleotide sequence: TGTGCCTGGGGCAAAGACAGGAGACCCACAGATGGCTACACCTTC. Translation: CAWGKDRRPTDGYTF. The chain combines TRBV30 with TRBJ1-2; maybe TRBD1 (6 bases). V was pared by 5 bases and J by 6 bases, with 22 bases between. Germline CDR1 is GTSNPN and CDR2 is SVGIG (reference sequence). The CDR3 loop spans 15 amino acids.

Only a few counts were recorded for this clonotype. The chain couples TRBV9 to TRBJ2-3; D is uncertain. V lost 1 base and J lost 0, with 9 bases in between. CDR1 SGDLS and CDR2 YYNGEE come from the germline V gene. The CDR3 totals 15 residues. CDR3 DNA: TGTGCCAGCAGCGTAAGCACAGCTAGCACAGATACGCAGTATTTT. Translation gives CASSVSTASTDTQYF.

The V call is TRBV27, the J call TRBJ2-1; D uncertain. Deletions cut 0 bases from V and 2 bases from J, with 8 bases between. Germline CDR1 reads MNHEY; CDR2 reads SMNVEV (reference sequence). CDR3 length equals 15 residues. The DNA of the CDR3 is TGTGCCAGCAGTTTATCTCGCGAGACCTACAATGAGCAGTTCTTC. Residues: CASSLSRETYNEQFF.

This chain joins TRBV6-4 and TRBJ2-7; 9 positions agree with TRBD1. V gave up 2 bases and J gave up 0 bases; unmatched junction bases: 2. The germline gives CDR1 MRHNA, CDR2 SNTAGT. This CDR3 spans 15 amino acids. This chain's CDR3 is CASSDQGQGSYEQYF. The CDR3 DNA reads TGTGCCAGCAGTGACCAGGGACAGGGCTCCTACGAGCAGTACTTC.

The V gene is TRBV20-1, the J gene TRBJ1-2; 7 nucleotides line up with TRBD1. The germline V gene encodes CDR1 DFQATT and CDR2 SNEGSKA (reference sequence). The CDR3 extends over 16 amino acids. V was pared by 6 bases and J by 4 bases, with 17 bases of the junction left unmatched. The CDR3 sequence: CSAFVGRGLDSYGYTF. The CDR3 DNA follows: TGCAGTGCCTTTGTGGGTAGGGGGCTTGACTCCTATGGCTACACCTTC.

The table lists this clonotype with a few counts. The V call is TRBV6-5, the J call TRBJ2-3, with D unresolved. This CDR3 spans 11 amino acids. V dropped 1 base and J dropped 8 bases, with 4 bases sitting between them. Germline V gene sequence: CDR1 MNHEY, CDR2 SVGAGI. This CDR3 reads CASSYFGTQYF. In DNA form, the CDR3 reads TGTGCCAGCAGTTACTTTGGTACGCAGTATTTT.

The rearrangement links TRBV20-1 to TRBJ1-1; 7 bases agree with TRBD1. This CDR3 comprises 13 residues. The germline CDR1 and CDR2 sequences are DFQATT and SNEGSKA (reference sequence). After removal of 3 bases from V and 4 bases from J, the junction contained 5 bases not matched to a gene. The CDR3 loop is CSASKGATTEAFF. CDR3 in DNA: TGCAGTGCTAGCAAGGGGGCTACCACTGAAGCTTTCTTT.

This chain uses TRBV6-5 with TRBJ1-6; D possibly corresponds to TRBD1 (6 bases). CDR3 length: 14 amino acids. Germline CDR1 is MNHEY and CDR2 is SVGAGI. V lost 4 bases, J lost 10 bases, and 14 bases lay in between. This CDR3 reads CASSSNRANSPLHF. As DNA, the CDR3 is TGTGCCAGCAGTTCCAACAGGGCGAACTCACCCCTCCACTTT.

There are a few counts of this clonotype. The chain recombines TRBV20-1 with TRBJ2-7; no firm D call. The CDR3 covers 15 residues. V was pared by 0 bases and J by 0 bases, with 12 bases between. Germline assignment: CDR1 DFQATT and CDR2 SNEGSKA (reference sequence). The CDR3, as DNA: TGCAGTGCTAGAGAAGCAGGCTTCAGCTCCTACGAGCAGTACTTC. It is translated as CSAREAGFSSYEQYF.

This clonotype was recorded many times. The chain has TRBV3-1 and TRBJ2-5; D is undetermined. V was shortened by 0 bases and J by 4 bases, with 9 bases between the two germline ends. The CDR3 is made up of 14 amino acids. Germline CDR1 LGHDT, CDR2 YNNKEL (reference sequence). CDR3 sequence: CASSQDLGLETQYF. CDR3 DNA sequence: TGTGCCAGCAGCCAAGATCTCGGCTTAGAGACCCAGTACTTC.

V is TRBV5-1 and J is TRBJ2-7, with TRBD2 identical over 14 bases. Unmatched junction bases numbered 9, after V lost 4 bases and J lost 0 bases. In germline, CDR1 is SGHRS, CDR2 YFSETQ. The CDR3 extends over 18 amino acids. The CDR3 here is CASSPGLAGAPSSYEQYF. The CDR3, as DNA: TGCGCCAGCAGCCCGGGACTAGCGGGAGCCCCAAGCTCCTACGAGCAGTACTTC.

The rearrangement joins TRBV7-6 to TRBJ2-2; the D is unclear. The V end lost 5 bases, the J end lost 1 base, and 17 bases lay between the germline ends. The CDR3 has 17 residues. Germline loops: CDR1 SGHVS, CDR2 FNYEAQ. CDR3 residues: CASSPGPSLGNTGELFF. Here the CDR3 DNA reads TGTGCCAGCAGCCCAGGACCCTCCCTCGGGAACACCGGGGAGCTGTTTTTT.

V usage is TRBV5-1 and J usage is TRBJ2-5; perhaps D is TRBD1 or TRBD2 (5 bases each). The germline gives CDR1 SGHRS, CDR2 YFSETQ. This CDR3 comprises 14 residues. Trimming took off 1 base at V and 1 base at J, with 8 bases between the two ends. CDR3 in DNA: TGCGCCAGCAGCTTGTATGGGGGCCAAGAGACCCAGTACTTC. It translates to CASSLYGGQETQYF.

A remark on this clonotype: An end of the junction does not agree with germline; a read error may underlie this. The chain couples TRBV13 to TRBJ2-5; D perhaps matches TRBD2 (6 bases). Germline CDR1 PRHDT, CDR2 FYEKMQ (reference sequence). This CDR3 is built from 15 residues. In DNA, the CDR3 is TGTGCCAGCAGCCTAGGGTACGGGGGTTTGGAGACCCAGTACTTC. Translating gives CASSLGYGGLETQYF.

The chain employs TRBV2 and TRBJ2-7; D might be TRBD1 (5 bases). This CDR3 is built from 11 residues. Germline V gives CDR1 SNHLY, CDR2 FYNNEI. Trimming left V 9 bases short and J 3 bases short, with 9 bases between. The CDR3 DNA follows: TGTGCCAGTGGGCAGGGCTACGAGCAGTACTTC. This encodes CASGQGYEQYF.

The CDR3 DNA is TGTGCCAGCAGCTTGAGGGGCCTTAACAATGAGCAGTTCTTC. This codes for CASSLRGLNNEQFF. The chain carries TRBV11-3 and TRBJ2-1; the D call may be TRBD1 or TRBD2 (5 bases each). The V end lost 3 bases, the J end lost 5 bases, and 11 bases lay between the germline ends. CDR1 is SGHNT and CDR2 is YENEEA in the germline V gene. This CDR3 is 14 amino acids long. Drawing the rest from reference TRBV11-3 and TRBJ2-1, the complete variable domain is EAGVVQSPRYKIIEKKQPVAFWCNPISGHNTLYWYLQNLGQGPELLIRYENEEAVDDSQLPKDRFSAERLKGVDSTLKIQPAELGDSAVYLCASSLRGLNNEQFFGPGTRLTVL.

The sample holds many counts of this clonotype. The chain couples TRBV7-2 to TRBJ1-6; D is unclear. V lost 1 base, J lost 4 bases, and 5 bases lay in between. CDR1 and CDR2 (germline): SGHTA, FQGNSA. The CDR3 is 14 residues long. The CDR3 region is CASSLGAYNSPLHF. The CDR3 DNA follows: TGTGCCAGCAGCTTAGGAGCGTATAATTCACCCCTCCACTTT. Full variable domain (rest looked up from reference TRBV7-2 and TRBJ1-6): GAGVSQSPSNKVTEKGKDVELRCDPISGHTALYWYRQSLGQGLEFLIYFQGNSAPDKSGLPSDRFSAERTGGSVSTLTIQRTQQEDSAVYLCASSLGAYNSPLHFGNGTRLTVT.

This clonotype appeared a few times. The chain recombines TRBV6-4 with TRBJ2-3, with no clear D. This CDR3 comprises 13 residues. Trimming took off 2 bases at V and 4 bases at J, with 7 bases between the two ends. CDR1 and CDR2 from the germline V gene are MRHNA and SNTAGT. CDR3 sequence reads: CASSDRVADTQYF. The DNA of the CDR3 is TGTGCCAGCAGTGACAGGGTGGCAGATACGCAGTATTTT.

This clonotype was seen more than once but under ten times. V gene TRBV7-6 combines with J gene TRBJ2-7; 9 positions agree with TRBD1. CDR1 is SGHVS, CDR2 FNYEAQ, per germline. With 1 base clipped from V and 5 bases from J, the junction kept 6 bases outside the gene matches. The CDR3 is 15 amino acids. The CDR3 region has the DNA TGTGCCAGCAGCTTAGGGGGGACAGGGCTTCACGAGCAGTACTTC. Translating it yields CASSLGGTGLHEQYF.

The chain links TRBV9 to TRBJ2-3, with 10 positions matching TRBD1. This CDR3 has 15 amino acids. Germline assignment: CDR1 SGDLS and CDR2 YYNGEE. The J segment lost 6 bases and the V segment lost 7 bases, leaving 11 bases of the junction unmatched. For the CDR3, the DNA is TGTGCCAGCGGATCCGGGACAGGGGTCGGGGATACGCAGTATTTT. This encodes CASGSGTGVGDTQYF.

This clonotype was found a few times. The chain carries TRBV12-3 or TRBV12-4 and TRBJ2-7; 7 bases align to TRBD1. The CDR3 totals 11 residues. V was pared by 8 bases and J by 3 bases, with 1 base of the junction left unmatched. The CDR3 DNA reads TGTGCCAGCGGGGACAGCTACGAGCAGTACTTC. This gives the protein CASGDSYEQYF.

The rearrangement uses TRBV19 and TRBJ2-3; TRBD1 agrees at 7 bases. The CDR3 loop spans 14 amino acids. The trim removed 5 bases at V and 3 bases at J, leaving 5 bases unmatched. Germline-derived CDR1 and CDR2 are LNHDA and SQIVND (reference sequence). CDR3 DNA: TGTGCCAGTAGTTACAGGGGAATAACAGATACGCAGTATTTT. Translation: CASSYRGITDTQYF.

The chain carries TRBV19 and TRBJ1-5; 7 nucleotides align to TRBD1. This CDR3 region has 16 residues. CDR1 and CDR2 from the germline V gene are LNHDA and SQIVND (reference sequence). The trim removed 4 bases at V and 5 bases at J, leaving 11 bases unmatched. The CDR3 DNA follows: TGTGCCAGTAGTAAACCGACAGGGTCGGAGGATCAGCCCCAGCATTTT. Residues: CASSKPTGSEDQPQHF. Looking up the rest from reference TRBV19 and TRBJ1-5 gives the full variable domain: DGGITQSPKYLFRKEGQNVTLSCEQNLNHDAMYWYRQDPGQGLRLIYYSQIVNDFQKGDIAEGYSVSREKKESFPLTVTSAQKNPTAFYLCASSKPTGSEDQPQHFGDGTRLSIL.

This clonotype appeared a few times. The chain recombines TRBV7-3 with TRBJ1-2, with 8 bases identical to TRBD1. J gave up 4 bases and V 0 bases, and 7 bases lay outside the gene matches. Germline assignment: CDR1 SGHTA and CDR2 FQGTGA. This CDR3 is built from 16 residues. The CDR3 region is CASSLTTRGRIYGYTF. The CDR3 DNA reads TGTGCCAGCAGCTTAACTACCAGGGGGCGCATCTATGGCTACACCTTC.

CDR3: CASSLPRQGRGYTF. CDR3 bases: TGTGCCAGCAGCCTTCCGAGACAGGGACGAGGCTACACCTTC. The rearrangement uses TRBV5-4 and TRBJ1-2, with TRBD1 matching over 7 bases. The CDR3 spans 14 residues. Germline values: CDR1 SGHNT, CDR2 YYREEE (reference sequence). Trimming took 4 bases from V and 8 from J; bases not matched to a gene: 11. Variable domain in full (rest from reference TRBV5-4 and TRBJ1-2): ETGVTQSPTHLIKTRGQQVTLRCSSQSGHNTVSWYQQALGQGPQFIFQYYREEENGRGNFPPRFSGLQFPNYSSELNVNALELDDSALYLCASSLPRQGRGYTFGSGTRLTVV.

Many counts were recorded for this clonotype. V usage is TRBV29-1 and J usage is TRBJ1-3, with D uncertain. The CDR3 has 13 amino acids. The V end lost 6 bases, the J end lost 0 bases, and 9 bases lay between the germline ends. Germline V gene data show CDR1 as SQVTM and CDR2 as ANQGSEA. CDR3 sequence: CSVALSSGNTIYF. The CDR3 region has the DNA TGCAGCGTGGCCCTATCCTCTGGAAACACCATATATTTT. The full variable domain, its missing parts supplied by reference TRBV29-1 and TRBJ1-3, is SAVISQKPSRDICQRGTSLTIQCQVDSQVTMMFWYRQQPGQSLTLIATANQGSEATYESGFVIDKFPISRPNLTFSTLTVSNMSPEDSSIYLCSVALSSGNTIYFGEGSWLTVV.

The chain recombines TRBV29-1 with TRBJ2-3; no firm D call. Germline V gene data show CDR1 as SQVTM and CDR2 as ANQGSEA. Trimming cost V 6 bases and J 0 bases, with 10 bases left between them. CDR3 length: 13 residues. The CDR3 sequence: CSVGIGSTDTQYF. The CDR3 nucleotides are TGCAGCGTAGGGATAGGGAGCACAGATACGCAGTATTTT.